This T cell receptor (beta chain) emerged from a study of T cell responses to AZD1222 COVID-19 vaccine. Whole-study results and caveats: Dominant at 160-218 and 743-854, vaccine-associated CD4 TCRs also spanned spike. Recipients of two AZD1222 doses showed rising Spike-specific TCR breadth and depth. Repertoires were sampled only after the peak T cell response. The donors showed a predominance of white British ancestry and of females, with possible underestimation of clonal diversity.

CDR3 length equals 14 residues. CDR1 and CDR2 (germline): SNHLY, FYNNEI. The V end lost 6 bases, the J end lost 1 base, and 12 bases lay between the germline ends. Repertoires were generated with immunoSEQ multiplex PCR, while TCRdb's copy carries only in-frame clones and drops some. The sample carries over 150,000 clones, 80% to 95% recorded once. A remark on this clone: Its antigen is not known.

The sequences come from peripheral blood, collected 28 days after the second dose of the MenACWY control vaccine. V gene TRBV2 combines with J gene TRBJ1-1; D might be TRBD1 (5 bases). The source is an adult who received the MenACWY meningococcal vaccine as a control. For the CDR3, the DNA is TGTGCCAGCAGGGGGCACCTGCCGAACACTGAAGCTTTCTTT. The encoded protein is CASRGHLPNTEAFF. Full variable domain (missing parts from reference TRBV2 and TRBJ1-1): EPEVTQTPSHQVTQMGQEVILRCVPISNHLYFYWYRQILGQKVEFLVSFYNNEISEKSEIFDDQFSVERPDGSNFTLKIRSTKLEDSAMYFCASRGHLPNTEAFFGQGTRLTVV.